The clone carrying this T cell receptor beta chain was found many times. The antigen is undetermined. Each CDR3 protein gets one entry after TCRdb re-called the multiplex PCR reads with MiXCR. The table records about 130,000 distinct CDR3 sequences, approximately 20% of them present only once. The CDR3 length is 14 residues. Deletions cut 0 bases from V and 0 bases from J, with 7 bases between. Germline V CDR1 and CDR2: DFQATT, SNEGSKA (reference sequence). This sample was taken from a study of breast tumors, draining lymph nodes, adjacent tissues. Study-level results: Data only fit, rather than demonstrated, lymph node origin of most tumor T cells. Tumors had less TCR diversity than lymph nodes, more than nontumor tissue. Findings are consistent with lymph node origin and intratumoral expansion of most tumor T cells.

Samples came from axillary lymph nodes draining the breast cancer. Material: axillary lymph node tissue. The sequence came from a female donor with breast cancer. Some clones in this sample may be carry-over from other donors' samples. The rearrangement joins TRBV20-1 to TRBJ2-3; D possibly corresponds to TRBD1 (5 bases). CDR3 amino acids: CSAREDISTDTQYF. The CDR3 bases are TGCAGTGCTAGAGAGGACATAAGCACAGATACGCAGTATTTT.